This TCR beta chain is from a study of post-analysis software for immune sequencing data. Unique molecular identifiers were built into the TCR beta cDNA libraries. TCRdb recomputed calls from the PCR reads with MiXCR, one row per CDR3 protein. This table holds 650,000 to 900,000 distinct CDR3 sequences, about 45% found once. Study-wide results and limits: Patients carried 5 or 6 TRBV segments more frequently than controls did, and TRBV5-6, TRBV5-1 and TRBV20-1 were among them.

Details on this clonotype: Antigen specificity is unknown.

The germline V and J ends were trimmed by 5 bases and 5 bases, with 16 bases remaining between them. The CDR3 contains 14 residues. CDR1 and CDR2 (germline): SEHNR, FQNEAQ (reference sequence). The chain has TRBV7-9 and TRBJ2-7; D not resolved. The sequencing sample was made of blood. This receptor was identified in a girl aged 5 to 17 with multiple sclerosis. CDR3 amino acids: CASSPGRAGDEQYF. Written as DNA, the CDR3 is TGTGCCAGCAGCCCCGGACGCGCCGGAGACGAGCAGTACTTC.